Below are 2 T cell receptor beta chains sequenced from a single sample in a study of beta chain features in type 1 diabetes. Every bit of the isolated RNA underwent reverse transcription, so sequencing read expressed TCRB transcripts. TCRdb's copy holds only in-frame clones and misses some; the assay was immunoSEQ multiplex PCR. Of about 360,000 clones in the sample, around an eighth are singletons; the top ten hold approximately 0.015%. Specimen: naive CD4+ T cells from blood. These receptors were obtained from a man in his late teens or twenties in good health.

The chain joins TRBV30 to TRBJ1-1, with D hard to call. Between the trimmed V and J ends, which lost 2 bases and 0 bases, there was a span of 10 bases. The CDR3 spans 14 residues. Germline V gene sequence: CDR1 GTSNPN, CDR2 SVGIG (reference sequence). Here the CDR3 reads CAWSLGLMNTEAFF. CDR3 bases: TGTGCCTGGAGTCTAGGCCTAATGAACACTGAAGCTTTCTTT.

The table lists this clone with a few counts. This chain uses TRBV6-5 with TRBJ2-1; D is perhaps TRBD1 (6 bases). Trimming took 5 bases from V and 5 from J, leaving 13 bases between them. This CDR3 has 14 residues. From germline, CDR1 is MNHEY and CDR2 SVGAGI. The CDR3 DNA sequence: TGTGCCAGCAGTAGAACAGGGACCCACAATGAGCAGTTCTTC. Its protein product is CASSRTGTHNEQFF.